These T cell receptor beta chains were read from a single sample in a study of identifying expanded T cells in peripheral blood. TCRdb's copy holds only in-frame clones and misses some; the assay was immunoSEQ multiplex PCR. The table records 85,000 to 120,000 clones, 70% to 90% of them present only once. Sample: blood. These receptors all stem from a person aged 18 to 70 in good health. The CDR3 runs from the conserved cysteine through the conserved F or W. The D gene is left open where the match is weak. Clone size is not always given. Where it is, it says once, few, many or a class for expanded clones.

abundance: NA
j_gene: TRBJ2-2
v_gene: TRBV28
d_gene: NA
CDR3nt: TGTGCCAGCAGTCCGCAAGGTACCACCGGGGAGCTGTTTTTT
CDR3aa: CASSPQGTTGELFF

abundance: few
j_gene: TRBJ1-2
v_gene: TRBV19
d_gene: NA
CDR3nt: TGTGCCAGTAACGGCGGGTTCGAGTATGGCTACACCTTC
CDR3aa: CASNGGFEYGYTF

abundance: NA
j_gene: TRBJ2-7
v_gene: TRBV11-2
d_gene: NA
CDR3nt: TGTGCCAGCAGCCCCGAGCCTGTCTACGAGCAGTACTTC
CDR3aa: CASSPEPVYEQYF

abundance: NA
j_gene: TRBJ2-7
v_gene: TRBV4-1
d_gene: NA
CDR3nt: TGCGCCAGCAGCCTAGTTCCAGGGTCCTACGAGCAGTACTTC
CDR3aa: CASSLVPGSYEQYF

abundance: NA
j_gene: TRBJ2-5
v_gene: TRBV7-2
d_gene: NA
CDR3nt: TGTGCCAGCAGCTTAGCGTCCCGAGGGGAGACCCAGTACTTC
CDR3aa: CASSLASRGETQYF

abundance: NA
j_gene: TRBJ2-7
v_gene: TRBV4-3
d_gene: NA
CDR3nt: TGCGCCAGCAGCCAAGCGTCAGGGACCTACGAGCAGTACTTC
CDR3aa: CASSQASGTYEQYF

abundance: NA
j_gene: TRBJ2-6
v_gene: TRBV9
d_gene: NA
CDR3nt: TGTGCCAGCAGCGTAGGTCGGCGGAGCTCTGGGGCCAACGTCCTGACTTTC
CDR3aa: CASSVGRRSSGANVLTF

abundance: NA
j_gene: TRBJ2-1
v_gene: TRBV2
d_gene: TRBD2
CDR3nt: TGTGCCAGCAGTGAAGATCCCGGGGGGAACCACGATGAGCAGTTCTTC
CDR3aa: CASSEDPGGNHDEQFF

abundance: NA
j_gene: TRBJ2-1
v_gene: TRBV2
d_gene: NA
CDR3nt: TGTGCCAGCAGTTTGGACGGCTTCAGGAATGAGCAGTTCTTC
CDR3aa: CASSLDGFRNEQFF

abundance: NA
j_gene: TRBJ1-3
v_gene: TRBV5-1
d_gene: NA
CDR3nt: TGCGCCAGCAGCAGATCCGACAGTAACACCATATATTTT
CDR3aa: CASSRSDSNTIYF

abundance: NA
j_gene: TRBJ1-5
v_gene: TRBV15
d_gene: NA
CDR3nt: TGTGCCACCAGCAGAGAGGACCGACTTATGCAGCCCCAGCATTTT
CDR3aa: CATSREDRLMQPQHF

abundance: NA
j_gene: TRBJ2-7
v_gene: TRBV6-1
d_gene: TRBD1
CDR3nt: TGTGCCAGCACTCCGGGACAGGGCCCCTACGAGCAGTACTTC
CDR3aa: CASTPGQGPYEQYF

abundance: NA
j_gene: TRBJ2-1
v_gene: TRBV29-1
d_gene: NA
CDR3nt: TGCAGCTCGGAACTACAGGGAAATGAGCAGTTCTTC
CDR3aa: CSSELQGNEQFF

abundance: once
j_gene: TRBJ1-2
v_gene: TRBV6-6
d_gene: TRBD1
CDR3nt: TGTGCCAGCAGTTACCCGGACAGGAGAGCTAACTATGGCTACACCTTC
CDR3aa: CASSYPDRRANYGYTF

abundance: NA
j_gene: TRBJ2-7
v_gene: TRBV6-1
d_gene: TRBD1
CDR3nt: TGTGCCAGCAGGATACCAGGGGGCGCTTACGAGCAGTACTTC
CDR3aa: CASRIPGGAYEQYF

abundance: NA
j_gene: TRBJ2-1
v_gene: TRBV18
d_gene: TRBD2
CDR3nt: TGTGCCAGCTCACCTTCACTAGCGATCTACAATGAGCAGTTCTTC
CDR3aa: CASSPSLAIYNEQFF

abundance: NA
j_gene: TRBJ1-4
v_gene: TRBV4-3
d_gene: NA
CDR3nt: TGCGCCAGCAGCCAAGAAGGGGGGCAGGGACAACTGTTTTTT
CDR3aa: CASSQEGGQGQLFF

abundance: NA
j_gene: TRBJ1-2
v_gene: TRBV6-5
d_gene: NA
CDR3nt: TGTGCCAGGAGTATTGGGCATGGCTACACCTTC
CDR3aa: CARSIGHGYTF

abundance: NA
j_gene: TRBJ1-1
v_gene: TRBV19
d_gene: NA
CDR3nt: TGTGCCAGTACCGGGGGGGGTTTGGTAACTGAAGCTTTCTTT
CDR3aa: CASTGGGLVTEAFF

abundance: NA
j_gene: TRBJ2-4
v_gene: TRBV18
d_gene: TRBD1
CDR3nt: TGTGCCAGCTCACAGGGGGCGCAAAACATTCAGTACTTC
CDR3aa: CASSQGAQNIQYF

abundance: NA
j_gene: TRBJ2-3
v_gene: TRBV30
d_gene: TRBD2
CDR3nt: TGTGCCTGGACGGGAGCGGGGGGCCGCACAGATACGCAGTATTTT
CDR3aa: CAWTGAGGRTDTQYF

abundance: NA
j_gene: TRBJ1-1
v_gene: TRBV19
d_gene: TRBD1
CDR3nt: TGTGCCAGCCAAGACAGGGGGCGATTTGCTGAAGCTTTCTTT
CDR3aa: CASQDRGRFAEAFF

abundance: NA
j_gene: TRBJ2-3
v_gene: TRBV6-4
d_gene: NA
CDR3nt: TGTGCCAGCAGTGCAGAGGGGGGGTACACAGATACGCAGTATTTT
CDR3aa: CASSAEGGYTDTQYF

abundance: NA
j_gene: TRBJ2-1
v_gene: TRBV15
d_gene: NA
CDR3nt: TGTGCCACCAGCTCAAGAGATGCTACCTACAATGAGCAGTTCTTC
CDR3aa: CATSSRDATYNEQFF

abundance: NA
j_gene: TRBJ2-3
v_gene: TRBV27
d_gene: NA
CDR3nt: TGTGCCACCAAGGTCGGAAGGGGGTCAGATACGCAGTATTTT
CDR3aa: CATKVGRGSDTQYF

abundance: NA
j_gene: TRBJ2-1
v_gene: TRBV13
d_gene: TRBD1
CDR3nt: TGTGCCAGCAGCAATACCGGGACAGGGGCCCTGAGCTCCTACAATGAGCAGTTCTTC
CDR3aa: CASSNTGTGALSSYNEQFF

abundance: NA
j_gene: TRBJ1-1
v_gene: TRBV6-1
d_gene: TRBD1
CDR3nt: TGTGCCAGCAGTGCCGGGACAGGGGGCACTGAAGCTTTCTTT
CDR3aa: CASSAGTGGTEAFF

abundance: NA
j_gene: TRBJ2-3
v_gene: TRBV28
d_gene: TRBD1
CDR3nt: TGTGCCAGCAGCACGACCGGGACAGGGGTCGGAGATACGCAGTATTTT
CDR3aa: CASSTTGTGVGDTQYF